This T cell receptor beta chain was captured by sequencing in a study of control samples from healthy donors and cancer patients. The CDR3 totals 15 residues. CDR1 and CDR2 (germline): SGHAT, FQNNGV. The V end was cut by 6 bases, the J end by 1 base, with 13 bases between. Libraries were prepared by immunoSEQ multiplex PCR; TCRdb keeps only in-frame clonotypes and omits some of them. Among under 85,000 clones listed, around 83% were seen once. The sequencing sample was made of PBMCs. The clonotype originates from a man aged 55 to 70 with head and neck cancer. The genes are TRBV11-2 and TRBJ2-1; D is perhaps TRBD2 (5 bases). CDR3 region: CASRPIRGSYNEQFF. In nucleotides, the CDR3 is TGTGCCAGCAGGCCCATTCGAGGGTCCTACAATGAGCAGTTCTTC.